Listed below are T cell receptor beta chains from one sample, sequenced in a study of neurological immune-mediated disorders. TCRdb re-called the 5' RACE reads through MiXCR, storing one row per CDR3 protein. The table shows tens of thousands of distinct CDR3 sequences, with approximately 6.2% occurring only once. The sequenced sample consisted of CD4+ T cells from blood. The receptors shown here come from a woman aged 18 to 35 with multiple sclerosis. CDR3s leave out the opening cysteine and the closing phenylalanine or tryptophan. Each record gives: J gene, V gene, CDR3 protein.

>TRBJ2-5|TRBV5-1
ASSFGPAETQY
>TRBJ1-2|TRBV12-3/TRBV12-4
ASRVDRGIDGYT
>TRBJ2-7|TRBV12-3/TRBV12-4
ASSLAGGVYEQY
>TRBJ2-7|TRBV28
ASRSGHPSLYEQY
>TRBJ2-1|TRBV24-1
ATSEPRDRAINEQF
>TRBJ2-5|TRBV7-2
ASSLAPSGRAGETQY
>TRBJ2-5|TRBV20-1
SAPKVAPTRGPKETQY
>TRBJ2-1|TRBV7-2
ASSAGGLAEQF
>TRBJ2-2|TRBV5-1
ASSQVQGEARELF
>TRBJ1-2|TRBV29-1
SDTPGNYGYT
>TRBJ2-2|TRBV28
ASSASGGGAGELF
>TRBJ2-3|TRBV11-2
ASSLSLAGGRTDTQY
>TRBJ1-2|TRBV20-1
SATDSLTSLYT
>TRBJ1-1|TRBV5-5
ASSWTGQNTEAF
>TRBJ1-5|TRBV20-1
SARTYSDQPQH
>TRBJ2-5|TRBV5-1
ASSIGTSGSGETQY
>TRBJ1-5|TRBV7-2
ASSSSNVNQPQH
>TRBJ1-2|TRBV7-3
ASSPGTPWDGYT
>TRBJ2-2|TRBV10-1
ANSESWNTGELF
>TRBJ2-2|TRBV7-9
ASSQAGTANTGELF
>TRBJ1-5|TRBV5-5
ASSMGRNNQPQH
>TRBJ1-2|TRBV10-3
ATSTGGDYGYT
>TRBJ2-1|TRBV20-1
SARGQGVNEQF
>TRBJ1-6|TRBV5-6
ASSFSRSPLH
>TRBJ2-3|TRBV29-1
SVRTKLTDTQY